Sequencing of this T cell receptor beta chain was carried out in a study of Ad26.COV2.S vaccination and SARS-CoV-2 variants. The treatment was: roughly 20 received Ad26.COV2.S at low or high dose, single or two shots; 5 received placebo; per-sample allocation not given. Vaccine and placebo recipients were sampled on day 63 after the first injection. Assay used: immunoSEQ multiplex PCR; TCRdb lists only in-frame clones, some missing. The sample comprises about 350,000 clones, 85% to 90% of which are singletons, and roughly 5% rests with the top ten. This CDR3 spans 18 amino acids. Losses at the gene ends were 1 base for V and 1 base for J; bases not matched to a gene: 11. Germline V gives CDR1 SGHDN, CDR2 FVKESK.

The chain recombines TRBV14 with TRBJ2-3; 7 nucleotides align to TRBD1. Sequencing was performed on peripheral blood, taken in a trial of Ad26.COV2.S vaccine versus placebo. This receptor was taken from a person between 18 and 60 years old who received the Ad26.COV2.S COVID-19 vaccine or a placebo. CDR3 region: CASSQVGPGTAGTDTQYF. The CDR3 nucleotides are TGTGCCAGCAGCCAAGTTGGACCTGGGACAGCGGGCACAGATACGCAGTATTTT.